The TCR beta chain under discussion was sequenced for a study of blood T cell repertoires in COVID-19. The overall study: Specimens from acute and convalescent COVID-19 originated in the United States, Italy and Spain.

Libraries were prepared by immunoSEQ multiplex PCR; TCRdb keeps only in-frame clonotypes and omits some of them. The table records approximately 190,000 clones, around nine tenths of them present only once. The germline V gene encodes CDR1 LNHNV and CDR2 YYDKDF (reference sequence). Trimming cost V 3 bases and J 3 bases, with 15 bases left between them. CDR3 length: 16 amino acids. Sequencing was done on a sample of peripheral blood. This TCR derives from a middle-aged man with active or convalescent COVID-19. J is TRBJ1-3 and V is TRBV15; D perhaps matches TRBD1 (6 bases). This CDR3 reads CATSSTTGRLGNTIYF. The DNA for the CDR3 is TGTGCCACCAGCAGTACGACAGGCCGCCTTGGAAACACCATATATTTT.